Listed below are T cell receptor beta chains from one sample, sequenced in a study of T-cell memory formation after mild COVID-19. MiXCR was run by TCRdb on the 5' RACE reads, yielding one entry per CDR3 protein. The sample carries 110,000 to 150,000 distinct CDR3 sequences, around 25% recorded once. Material: PBMCs or a T cell subset sorted from them (not recorded which). The receptor set was obtained from an adult woman who had mild COVID-19 (a few samples of this study predate the infection). Cell type and time point are not known. Both conserved end residues are part of each CDR3. D genes are given only for firm matches. A row's size may be missing; if present it is once, few, many or a size class.

TRBV13	TRBJ2-7	few	.	CASSSMAPPSYEQYF	TGTGCCAGCAGCTCAATGGCTCCACCCTCCTACGAGCAGTACTTC
TRBV3-1	TRBJ1-2	few	.	CASSPRPSTVDANYGYTF	TGTGCCAGCAGCCCGCGACCCTCGACTGTAGACGCTAACTATGGCTACACCTTC
TRBV7-8	TRBJ2-7	.	.	CASSLQAADHYEQYF	TGTGCCAGCAGCTTACAGGCCGCGGACCACTACGAGCAGTACTTC
TRBV7-6	TRBJ2-3	.	.	CASSLAWGTGDTQYF	TGTGCCAGCAGCTTAGCTTGGGGTACTGGAGATACGCAGTATTTT
TRBV4-3	TRBJ2-7	.	TRBD2	CASSQATAGTSVSYEQYF	TGCGCCAGCAGCCAAGCCACGGCCGGGACTAGCGTATCCTACGAGCAGTACTTC
TRBV30	TRBJ2-7	many	.	CAWSGGHPYEQYF	TGTGCCTGGAGTGGAGGACACCCCTACGAGCAGTACTTC
TRBV12-3/TRBV12-4	TRBJ2-1	few	.	CASSSGRSYNEQFF	TGTGCCAGCTCTTCGGGTCGGTCCTACAATGAGCAGTTCTTC
TRBV27	TRBJ1-5	.	TRBD1	CASSAGGYSNQPQHF	TGTGCCAGCAGCGCAGGGGGTTATAGCAATCAGCCCCAGCATTTT
TRBV7-3	TRBJ2-1	few	TRBD1	CATGTGSYNEQFF	TGTGCCACCGGGACAGGTTCCTACAATGAGCAGTTCTTC
TRBV7-6	TRBJ2-3	many	.	CASSLAGGTDTQYF	TGTGCCAGCAGCTTAGCGGGGGGCACAGATACGCAGTATTTT
TRBV9	TRBJ2-3	.	.	CASSVEPSTDTQYF	TGTGCCAGCAGCGTAGAACCTAGCACAGATACGCAGTATTTT
TRBV20-1	TRBJ1-5	many	.	CSARVRGLYSNQPQHF	TGCAGTGCTAGAGTCAGGGGACTATATAGCAATCAGCCCCAGCATTTT
TRBV27	TRBJ1-2	.	TRBD1	CASSPLNRGQGYGYTF	TGTGCCAGCAGTCCCCTTAACAGGGGTCAGGGCTATGGCTACACCTTC
TRBV6-5	TRBJ1-2	.	.	CASSYDTTRGYGYTF	TGTGCCAGCAGTTACGATACCACACGGGGCTATGGCTACACCTTC
TRBV6-5	TRBJ2-7	.	TRBD1	CASSLYPGQGSYEQYF	TGTGCCAGCAGTTTGTATCCGGGACAGGGCAGTTACGAGCAGTACTTC
TRBV7-6	TRBJ2-2	.	TRBD2	CASSPGGAGGQSGELFF	TGTGCCAGCAGCCCGGGTGGAGCGGGGGGGCAATCCGGGGAGCTGTTTTTT
TRBV20-1	TRBJ2-3	.	.	CSANSDTQYF	TGCAGTGCTAATAGTGATACGCAGTATTTT
TRBV29-1	TRBJ1-5	few	TRBD1	CSVILTGTEIRQPQHF	TGCAGCGTTATCCTGACCGGGACAGAAATACGGCAGCCCCAGCATTTT
TRBV5-1	TRBJ2-1	.	.	CASSLWGPGNEQFF	TGCGCCAGCAGCTTGTGGGGGCCAGGAAATGAGCAGTTCTTC
TRBV7-3	TRBJ2-5	.	.	CASSRSGGAQETQYF	TGTGCCAGCAGTCGAAGCGGTGGGGCTCAGGAGACCCAGTACTTC
TRBV7-9	TRBJ2-7	few	.	CASSLVWGRHSYEQYF	TGTGCCAGCAGCTTAGTCTGGGGACGGCACTCCTACGAGCAGTACTTC
TRBV4-3	TRBJ2-7	few	.	CASSQSWQETEQYF	TGCGCCAGCAGCCAAAGTTGGCAGGAGACCGAGCAGTACTTC
TRBV5-1	TRBJ1-5	.	TRBD1	CASSFLGQENQPQHF	TGCGCCAGCAGCTTCTTAGGACAGGAGAATCAGCCCCAGCATTTT
TRBV5-1	TRBJ2-5	.	TRBD1	CASSLGQGAGETQYF	TGCGCCAGCAGCTTGGGGCAGGGGGCTGGAGAGACCCAGTACTTC
TRBV11-1	TRBJ2-7	.	.	CASSLRATEQYF	TGTGCCAGCAGCTTACGAGCGACCGAGCAGTACTTC
TRBV9	TRBJ2-1	.	.	CASSVVGTGSYVDEQFF	TGTGCCAGCAGCGTAGTTGGGACTGGCTCTTACGTCGATGAGCAGTTCTTC
TRBV7-8	TRBJ2-1	.	.	CASSFSSEQFF	TGTGCCAGCAGCTTTAGTAGTGAGCAGTTCTTC
TRBV15	TRBJ2-3	.	.	CATSREGASTDTQYF	TGTGCCACCAGCAGAGAAGGGGCTAGCACAGATACGCAGTATTTT
TRBV6-5	TRBJ1-6	.	.	CASSGQYNSPLHF	TGTGCCAGCAGCGGACAGTATAATTCACCCCTCCACTTT
TRBV15	TRBJ2-2	.	TRBD1	CATSSTPEQGATGELFF	TGTGCCACCAGCAGTACCCCCGAACAGGGGGCGACCGGGGAGCTGTTTTTT
TRBV5-6	TRBJ2-1	few	.	CASSLVASSYNEQFF	TGTGCCAGCAGCTTGGTAGCAAGCTCCTACAATGAGCAGTTCTTC
TRBV12-3/TRBV12-4	TRBJ2-1	.	.	CASSPTQGRYNEQFF	TGTGCCAGCAGTCCGACGCAGGGCCGCTACAATGAGCAGTTCTTC
TRBV9	TRBJ2-7	few	.	CASSVAGPYYEQYF	TGTGCCAGCAGCGTAGCGGGTCCTTACTACGAGCAGTACTTC
TRBV29-1	TRBJ2-5	.	TRBD1	CSAVPGTDEETQYF	TGCAGCGCCGTTCCAGGGACAGACGAAGAGACCCAGTACTTC
TRBV27	TRBJ2-6	.	.	CASSLSAAANSGANVLTF	TGTGCCAGCAGTTTATCGGCAGCGGCAAACTCTGGGGCCAACGTCCTGACTTTC